Listed below are T cell receptor beta chains from one sample, sequenced in a study of blood T cell repertoires in COVID-19. Measured with immunoSEQ multiplex PCR; TCRdb has only the in-frame clones, and not every one. The sample lists tens of thousands of clones, roughly 85% occurring once. Source material: peripheral blood. All receptors come from a human donor in a cohort sampled during active COVID-19. The CDR3 runs from the conserved cysteine through the conserved F or W. A D gene is named only where the DNA matches it firmly. Not all rows give a size; the values are once, few, many and, for expanded clones, a class.

>.|TRBV7-9|TRBJ1-4|.
CASSSPPTNEKLFF
TGTGCCAGCAGCTCCCCTCCTACTAATGAAAAACTGTTTTTT
>.|TRBV18|TRBJ1-4|.
CASSARDISTNEKLFF
TGTGCCAGCTCCGCGAGAGACATCTCAACTAATGAAAAACTGTTTTTT
>.|TRBV18|TRBJ2-7|.
CASSPSTPPSYEQYF
TGTGCCAGCTCACCATCAACACCACCTTCCTACGAGCAGTACTTC
>.|TRBV5-4|TRBJ2-3|.
CASSTDGTGTQYF
TGTGCCAGCAGCACGGACGGCACAGGCACGCAGTATTTT
>.|TRBV19|TRBJ2-3|.
CASADSPPNGQYF
TGTGCCAGTGCGGACAGTCCTCCAAACGGGCAGTATTTT
>.|TRBV4-3|TRBJ2-7|.
CASSQYLTGGGYEQYF
TGCGCCAGCAGCCAATACCTCACCGGGGGTGGGTACGAGCAGTACTTC
>.|TRBV6-5|TRBJ1-3|.
CASSHTDSGNTIYF
TGTGCCAGCAGTCATACAGACTCTGGAAACACCATATATTTT
>.|TRBV10-1|TRBJ1-5|TRBD1
CAGQGALLLNQPQHF
TGCGCCGGACAGGGGGCCCTTTTACTAAATCAGCCCCAGCATTTT
>.|TRBV9|TRBJ1-1|TRBD1
CASSLLQGEVTEAFF
TGTGCCAGCAGCCTACTCCAGGGGGAGGTTACTGAAGCTTTCTTT
>.|TRBV28|TRBJ1-5|TRBD1
CASRKMDRGRQPQHF
TGTGCCAGCAGGAAAATGGACAGGGGGCGTCAGCCCCAGCATTTT
>.|TRBV19|TRBJ2-2|.
CASSMWRNTGELFF
TGTGCCAGTAGTATGTGGAGGAACACCGGGGAGCTGTTTTTT
>.|TRBV30|TRBJ1-5|.
CAWSTGIGNQPQHF
TGTGCCTGGAGTACAGGGATTGGCAATCAGCCCCAGCATTTT
>.|TRBV9|TRBJ2-5|.
CASSVMAGLSETQYF
TGTGCCAGCAGCGTAATGGCAGGGCTGAGTGAGACCCAGTACTTC
>.|TRBV10-2|TRBJ2-3|TRBD2
CASSEPSGEGADTQYF
TGCGCCAGCAGTGAGCCTAGCGGGGAAGGGGCAGATACGCAGTATTTT
>.|TRBV11-3|TRBJ2-7|.
CASSLYRGYEQYF
TGTGCCAGCAGCTTATACCGCGGATACGAGCAGTACTTC
>.|TRBV7-9|TRBJ2-1|TRBD1
CASSSLPGQGQNEQFF
TGTGCCAGCAGCTCCCTACCGGGACAGGGGCAAAATGAGCAGTTCTTC
>.|TRBV5-1|TRBJ1-4|.
CASSEQGAPNEKLFF
TGCGCCAGCAGCGAGCAGGGTGCACCTAATGAAAAACTGTTTTTT
>.|TRBV14|TRBJ2-7|TRBD1
CASRPGTGLYEQYF
TGTGCCAGCAGGCCCGGGACAGGGCTCTACGAGCAGTACTTC
>once|TRBV27|TRBJ1-4|TRBD1
CASSGQGVGEKLFF
TGTGCCAGCAGCGGACAGGGTGTAGGTGAAAAACTGTTTTTT
>.|TRBV5-1|TRBJ1-2|TRBD1
CASSLAGTGGNYGYTF
TGCGCCAGCAGCTTGGCCGGGACAGGGGGGAACTATGGCTACACCTTC
>.|TRBV7-8|TRBJ1-2|.
CASSSGVPINYGYTF
TGTGCCAGCAGCTCGGGGGTCCCGATTAACTATGGCTACACCTTC
>.|TRBV4-2|TRBJ2-1|.
CASSQEWAGAIYNEQFF
TGTGCCAGCAGCCAAGAATGGGCAGGGGCGATCTACAATGAGCAGTTCTTC
>.|TRBV2|TRBJ2-1|.
CASSGGDRSSYNEQFF
TGTGCCAGCAGTGGCGGTGACCGGAGCTCCTACAATGAGCAGTTCTTC
>.|TRBV10-3|TRBJ1-2|TRBD1
CAISGGDSHNYGYTF
TGTGCCATCAGTGGGGGGGACAGTCATAACTATGGCTACACCTTC
>.|TRBV4-3|TRBJ1-2|.
CASSQERQAYYGYTF
TGCGCCAGCAGCCAAGAACGGCAGGCTTACTATGGCTACACCTTC
>.|TRBV3-1/TRBV3-2|TRBJ1-2|.
CASSPLAGANYGYTF
TGTGCCAGCAGCCCCTTGGCAGGGGCCAACTATGGCTACACCTTC
>.|TRBV6-5|TRBJ1-2|.
CASRETGANYGYTF
TGTGCCAGCAGGGAGACCGGAGCTAACTATGGCTACACCTTC
>.|TRBV5-1|TRBJ1-2|TRBD1
CASSLAESGGWGYTF
TGCGCCAGCAGCTTGGCCGAATCAGGGGGCTGGGGCTACACCTTC
>.|TRBV5-4|TRBJ2-3|.
CASSADRTDTQYF
TGTGCCAGCAGCGCCGACAGGACAGATACGCAGTATTTT
>.|TRBV7-8|TRBJ2-1|TRBD2
CASSSRLAARSYNEQFF
TGTGCCAGCAGCTCCCGGCTAGCGGCACGCTCCTACAATGAGCAGTTCTTC
>.|TRBV7-6|TRBJ2-5|.
CASSPSQETQYF
TGTGCCAGCAGCCCCTCGCAGGAGACCCAGTACTTC
>medium-sized|TRBV29-1|TRBJ2-1|TRBD1
CRIGDSYYNEQFF
TGCAGGATCGGGGACAGCTATTACAATGAGCAGTTCTTC
>.|TRBV6-1|TRBJ2-1|TRBD1
CASSDNTGGLNEQFF
TGTGCCAGCAGTGATAATACAGGGGGGTTAAATGAGCAGTTCTTC
>.|TRBV5-6|TRBJ1-2|TRBD1
CASEPGTEYHGYTF
TGTGCCAGCGAACCCGGGACAGAATACCATGGCTACACCTTC
>.|TRBV10-1|TRBJ2-3|.
CASSLSTDTQYF
TGCGCCAGCAGCTTGAGCACAGATACGCAGTATTTT
>once|TRBV5-1|TRBJ1-1|.
CASSETGMNTEAFF
TGCGCCAGCAGCGAGACGGGTATGAACACTGAAGCTTTCTTT
>.|TRBV24-1|TRBJ2-5|.
CATSDSGRLQETQYF
TGTGCCACCAGTGATTCCGGCAGGCTCCAAGAGACCCAGTACTTC
>many|TRBV6-2/TRBV6-3|TRBJ2-1|.
CASSYSLAGAEQFF
TGTGCCAGCAGTTACAGTTTGGCGGGTGCTGAGCAGTTCTTC
>.|TRBV12-5|TRBJ2-1|TRBD2
CASGLPTRLAGGEQFF
TGTGCTAGTGGTTTGCCGACCAGACTAGCGGGGGGTGAGCAGTTCTTC
>.|TRBV14|TRBJ2-5|TRBD1
CASSRRTGGEETQYF
TGTGCCAGCAGCCGACGAACAGGGGGCGAAGAGACCCAGTACTTC
>.|TRBV6-5|TRBJ1-1|TRBD1
CASSYSPGGGRTEAFF
TGTGCCAGCAGTTACTCCCCAGGGGGCGGGCGGACTGAAGCTTTCTTT
>.|TRBV7-2|TRBJ2-5|TRBD1
CASSFGTVGETQYF
TGTGCCAGCAGCTTTGGGACAGTCGGAGAGACCCAGTACTTC
>.|TRBV19|TRBJ1-3|.
CASSIRWPARSGNTIYF
TGTGCCAGTAGTATCAGGTGGCCCGCCCGCTCTGGAAACACCATATATTTT
>.|TRBV3-1/TRBV3-2|TRBJ1-4|.
CATKGLAGEKLFF
TGTGCCACCAAGGGACTAGCAGGTGAAAAACTGTTTTTT
>.|TRBV7-9|TRBJ1-6|.
CASSPPGSSYNSPLHF
TGTGCCAGCAGCCCCCCAGGCAGCTCCTATAATTCACCCCTCCACTTT
>.|TRBV27|TRBJ1-2|TRBD1
CASSPGQGPSYGYTF
TGTGCCAGCAGTCCCGGACAGGGGCCCTCCTATGGCTACACCTTC
>.|TRBV4-3|TRBJ2-3|TRBD2
CASSQGVAGGRDTQYF
TGCGCCAGCAGCCAAGGCGTTGCGGGGGGGAGAGATACGCAGTATTTT
>many|TRBV7-9|TRBJ1-1|.
CASSPWEVGTEAFF
TGTGCCAGCAGCCCTTGGGAGGTCGGCACTGAAGCTTTCTTT
>.|TRBV2|TRBJ2-3|.
CATPLGDFSTDTQYF
TGTGCCACGCCTCTTGGGGACTTTAGCACAGATACGCAGTATTTT
>.|TRBV5-6|TRBJ2-7|.
CASSLGQLYEQYF
TGTGCCAGCAGCTTGGGACAGCTCTACGAGCAGTACTTC